A selection of T cell receptor beta chains follows, all from one sample in a study of blood T cell repertoires in COVID-19. Sequencing used immunoSEQ multiplex PCR; TCRdb keeps in-frame clones, though not all of them. Of 120,000 to 150,000 clones listed, about 81% were seen once; the top ten hold roughly 3.9%. Sequencing used peripheral blood. The origin of the receptors is an elderly woman with acute or convalescent COVID-19. CDR3s include the opening cysteine and the closing phenylalanine or tryptophan.

v_gene	j_gene	CDR3aa
TRBV5-8	TRBJ1-5	CASSVRINQPQHF
TRBV19	TRBJ1-5	CATSHRDSGGYSPQHF
TRBV5-1	TRBJ1-2	CASSLAFYGYTF
TRBV6-6	TRBJ2-7	CASASGWSTYEQYF
TRBV28	TRBJ2-3	CASSALLRDYTDTQYF
TRBV4-1	TRBJ1-4	CASSQVGGGNEKLFF
TRBV18	TRBJ2-5	CASSPPSQGRETQYF
TRBV7-9	TRBJ1-2	CASSSPDTDYGYTF
TRBV7-2	TRBJ2-7	CASKRGGTAATYEQYF
TRBV28	TRBJ2-7	CASSIRERGYEQYF
TRBV28	TRBJ1-5	CASLRGQVNQPQHF
TRBV7-8	TRBJ1-5	CASSEQTGYGQPQHF
TRBV4-1	TRBJ2-2	CASSQDGLVGTGELFF
TRBV7-2	TRBJ2-7	CASSLGWGNTYEQYF
TRBV5-1	TRBJ2-2	CASSLAAGNTGELFF
TRBV10-3	TRBJ1-5	CATSPPGLAPGNQPQHF
TRBV5-1	TRBJ1-1	CASSPLGVNTEAFF
TRBV18	TRBJ2-2	CASSPPQPNTGELFF
TRBV29-1	TRBJ2-1	CSVEGTPSYNEQFF
TRBV9	TRBJ1-3	CASSVDRGGSGNTIYF
TRBV7-3	TRBJ2-3	CASSLGVAGEPDTQYF
TRBV9	TRBJ2-7	CASSYTGQKTYEQYF
TRBV9	TRBJ2-2	CASSPWRGANTGELFF
TRBV11-1	TRBJ2-1	CASSPYQGLNHEQFF
TRBV7-8	TRBJ2-1	CASSLDVRSNEQFF
TRBV19	TRBJ2-2	CVPTPSPVGELFF
TRBV28	TRBJ2-4	CASSPPGLLLKNIQYF
TRBV15	TRBJ1-2	CATSRDSGFYGYTF
TRBV7-9	TRBJ2-2	CASSLALGTGELFF
TRBV4-2	TRBJ2-7	CASSQVGTRGEQYF
TRBV5-1	TRBJ2-1	CASSLGPLSGQFF
TRBV28	TRBJ1-2	CASSLGHYGYTF
TRBV28	TRBJ2-3	CASSPRTGGLGTQYF
TRBV5-1	TRBJ1-1	CASGDMHPEAFF
TRBV19	TRBJ2-7	CASSLGQGASYEQYF
TRBV11-2	TRBJ2-2	CASSPLKRGQGIGELFF
TRBV14	TRBJ1-1	CASSQEVWGRNTEAFF
TRBV5-6	TRBJ2-5	CASSTGLGETQYF
TRBV24-1	TRBJ2-2	CATSDLRTGELFF
TRBV5-6	TRBJ1-3	CASSLQGLRYSGNTIYF
TRBV29-1	TRBJ2-2	CSAIAGGGGELFF
TRBV9	TRBJ1-1	CASSEGIGVVAEAFF
TRBV12-3/TRBV12-4	TRBJ2-1	CASSLRNEQFF
TRBV6-5	TRBJ2-7	CASSYSRVAGSHEQYF
TRBV27	TRBJ1-5	CASSLLGGSVGPQHF
TRBV19	TRBJ1-2	CASRDSYGYTF
TRBV4-2	TRBJ1-1	CASSPQGVQGGPEAFF
TRBV7-2	TRBJ2-1	CASSFQGQGSNNEQFF
TRBV2	TRBJ2-5	CASSDPRGTQYF
TRBV28	TRBJ2-3	CASSGLYTDTQYF
TRBV19	TRBJ1-5	CASSLGQGVFQPQHF
TRBV15	TRBJ2-7	CATSNWEGIHEQYF
TRBV7-9	TRBJ2-1	CASSRLGTHYNEQFF
TRBV30	TRBJ1-4	CAWSVGQWEKLFF